The 7 T cell receptor beta chains given below trace back to one sample, sequenced in a study of blood T cell repertoires in COVID-19. The protocol was immunoSEQ multiplex PCR, while the TCRdb copy is restricted to in-frame clones and leaves out a portion. This table has 240,000 or so clones, 87% appearing once. What was sequenced was peripheral blood. The receptors were sampled from a man aged 55-75 years who had recovered from COVID-19.

This clone has more than one count but fewer than ten. The chain employs TRBV5-1 and TRBJ1-6, with 7 nucleotides matching TRBD1. The CDR3 runs 16 residues. V trimming: 0 bases; J trimming: 7 bases; junction bases outside the gene matches: 7. In germline, CDR1 is SGHRS, CDR2 YFSETQ. In DNA, the CDR3 is TGCGCCAGCAGCTTGGAGGGGGCCGTAGGAAATTCACCCCTCCACTTT. Its protein product is CASSLEGAVGNSPLHF.

The rearrangement links TRBV2 to TRBJ1-3, with 7 bases that match TRBD1. The CDR3 length is 14 residues. Germline trimming cut 5 bases from V and 2 bases from J; bases unmatched to any gene: 3. CDR1 is SNHLY, CDR2 FYNNEI, per germline. The DNA of the CDR3 is TGTGCCAGCAGTACGACAGGGCCTGGAAACACCATATATTTT. Protein: CASSTTGPGNTIYF.

This clone was seen only a few times. The V and J genes are TRBV7-9 and TRBJ1-4; 8 positions match TRBD1. V gave up 8 bases and J gave up 2 bases; unmatched junction bases: 7. The CDR3 loop spans 15 amino acids. The germline CDR1 and CDR2 sequences are SEHNR and FQNEAQ (reference sequence). In nucleotides, the CDR3 is TGTGCCAGCCACCCGTGGGACAGGACTAATGAAAAACTGTTTTTT. It codes for CASHPWDRTNEKLFF. Variable domain in full (rest from reference TRBV7-9 and TRBJ1-4): DTGVSQNPRHKITKRGQNVTFRCDPISEHNRLYWYRQTLGQGPEFLTYFQNEAQLEKSRLLSDRFSAERPKGSFSTLEIQRTEQGDSAMYLCASHPWDRTNEKLFFGSGTQLSVL.

The chain recombines TRBV6-4 with TRBJ2-7, with a weak D call TRBD2 (5 bases). The germline V gene encodes CDR1 MRHNA and CDR2 SNTAGT. The germline V and J ends were trimmed by 0 bases and 9 bases, with 9 bases remaining between them. The CDR3 is 12 residues long. The CDR3 nucleotides are TGTGCCAGCAGTGACTCGGTCCGGGGGCAGTACGTC. Translating it yields CASSDSVRGQYV.

The rearrangement links TRBV6-5 to TRBJ1-4; 9 bases align to TRBD1. This CDR3 contains 16 residues. Germline-derived CDR1 and CDR2 are MNHEY and SVGAGI. The V and J ends lost 0 bases and 3 bases, in that order; junction bases with no gene match: 2. CDR3 loop: CASSYSQGAANEKLFF. The CDR3 coding sequence is TGTGCCAGCAGTTACTCACAGGGGGCTGCTAATGAAAAACTGTTTTTT.

The J gene is TRBJ2-2, the V gene TRBV7-2, with D tentatively TRBD2 (5 bases). Trimming took 5 bases from V and 5 from J, leaving 18 bases between them. The CDR3 covers 16 residues. From germline, CDR1 is SGHTA and CDR2 FQGNSA. DNA for the CDR3: TGTGCCAGCAGCCTCGCTGTGACGGGGTGGACCGGGGAGCTGTTTTTT. Translated: CASSLAVTGWTGELFF.

The chain recombines TRBV24-1 with TRBJ1-2, with 9 bases fitting TRBD1. This CDR3 has 13 amino acids. Germline CDR1 reads KGHDR; CDR2 reads SFDVKD. Trimming at V came to 6 bases and at J to 6 bases, leaving 4 bases not matched to a gene. The CDR3 here is CATSNRDRDGYTF. The CDR3, as DNA: TGTGCCACCAGTAATCGGGACAGGGATGGCTACACCTTC.